This T cell receptor beta chain stems from a study of T-cell reconstitution after alpha-beta-depleted transplantation in children. This CDR3 spans 12 amino acids. Germline values: CDR1 SGHDT, CDR2 YYEEEE. V was trimmed by 3 bases and J by 4 bases, leaving 6 bases between them. Unique molecular identifiers were incorporated into the prepared TCRbeta library. MiXCR was run by TCRdb on the PCR reads, yielding one entry per CDR3 protein. This sample yields nearly 400,000 distinct CDR3 sequences, of which roughly 20% are seen a single time; less than 4.5% belongs to the top ten. The chain carries TRBV5-6 and TRBJ2-3, with a tentative D call TRBD2 (5 bases). The sequencing used PBMCs from the stem cell graft donor, collected from the stem cell graft. The origin of this receptor is a human donor who donated a stem cell graft to a child with acute myeloid leukemia. In DNA, the CDR3 is TGTGCCAGCAGCTGGGAGCCAGATACGCAGTATTTT. The encoded protein is CASSWEPDTQYF.